The next 8 T cell receptor beta chains were all read from a single sample in a study of CD8 T cells in ankylosing spondylitis. TCRdb processed the 5' RACE reads anew with MiXCR; each CDR3 protein has one entry. The sample contains some 85,000 distinct CDR3 sequences, just under 9% of which appear only once. Study-wide results and caveats: It appeared that ankylosing spondylitis blood was characterized by a TCR beta motif of under ten highly homologous variants.

These receptors lack a known antigen. The sequenced material came from blood, either unsorted or a sorted T cell fraction (not recorded which). These TCRs come from a male donor with ankylosing spondylitis.

The chain is built from TRBV11-2 and TRBJ2-1; D is perhaps TRBD1 or TRBD2 (5 bases each). Trimming pared 1 base from V and 0 bases from J, leaving 16 bases between. The germline V gene has CDR1 SGHAT and CDR2 FQNNGV. CDR3 length: 18 residues. The CDR3 is CASSLGGSGPSSYNEQFF. The DNA for the CDR3 is TGTGCCAGCAGCTTAGGGGGGTCGGGTCCGAGCTCCTACAATGAGCAGTTCTTC.

The table lists this clonotype with a few counts. V gene TRBV20-1 combines with J gene TRBJ1-2; no clear D. The germline CDR1 and CDR2 sequences are DFQATT and SNEGSKA (reference sequence). CDR3 size: 13 residues. The V end lost 5 bases, the J end lost 4 bases, and 14 bases lay between the germline ends. As DNA, the CDR3 is TGCAGTGCTCCTGAGATCCAGGCCTATGGCTACACCTTC. It specifies CSAPEIQAYGYTF.

This clonotype was counted ten times or more. The chain employs TRBV21-1 and TRBJ2-7; the DNA was not used to check the table's D call, TRBD1. TRBV21-1 corresponds to a pseudogene. The CDR3 is made up of 15 amino acids. CDR3 sequence (DNA): TGTGCCAGCAGCCACACCCGGACAGTGGTCCACGAGCAGTACTTC. Encoded protein: CASSHTRTVVHEQYF.

This clonotype was counted between two and nine times. The CDR3 is CASSAPRDVTDTQYF. The CDR3 bases are TGTGCCAGCAGTGCTCCCCGGGATGTCACAGATACGCAGTATTTT. The chain is built from TRBV7-2 and TRBJ2-3; D perhaps matches TRBD2 (5 bases). The CDR3 covers 15 residues. The germline V gene encodes CDR1 SGHTA and CDR2 FQGNSA. V was clipped by 6 bases and J by 2 bases, with 15 bases between them.

The chain has TRBV7-8 and TRBJ2-5; TRBD2 aligns across 7 bases. This CDR3 region has 18 residues. CDR1 is SGHVS and CDR2 is FQNEAQ in the germline V gene. V gave up 4 bases and J gave up 2 bases; unmatched junction bases: 16. For the CDR3, the DNA is TGTGCCAGCAGCTCTACCCTGGGGGAGGGCGGGGCTCAAGAGACCCAGTACTTC. This encodes CASSSTLGEGGAQETQYF.

This clonotype was observed at least ten times. The chain combines TRBV7-9 with TRBJ2-3, with 9 bases that match TRBD2. V gave up 7 bases and J gave up 0 bases; unmatched junction bases: 11. Germline loops: CDR1 SEHNR, CDR2 FQNEAQ (reference sequence). CDR3 size: 17 residues. The DNA of the CDR3 is TGTGCCAGCACCTCAAGGCTAGCGGGAACTAGCACAGATACGCAGTATTTT. Amino acid sequence: CASTSRLAGTSTDTQYF.

The chain links TRBV9 to TRBJ2-2; possible D gene TRBD2, 6 bases. CDR3 length: 12 amino acids. V was trimmed by 3 bases and J by 7 bases, leaving 7 bases between them. CDR1 is SGDLS, CDR2 YYNGEE, per germline. The CDR3 nucleotides are TGTGCCAGCAGCGACGGGGGCGGGGAGCTGTTTTTT. Translating gives CASSDGGGELFF. Full variable domain (rest looked up from reference TRBV9 and TRBJ2-2): DSGVTQTPKHLITATGQRVTLRCSPRSGDLSVYWYQQSLDQGLQFLIQYYNGEERAKGNILERFSAQQFPDLHSELNLSSLELGDSALYFCASSDGGGELFFGEGSRLTVL.

This clonotype was seen ten or more times. V is TRBV19 and J is TRBJ2-7; 8 bases are a match to TRBD1. The CDR3 loop spans 15 amino acids. The V and J ends lost 4 bases and 0 bases, in that order; junction bases with no gene match: 5. Germline assignment: CDR1 LNHDA and CDR2 SQIVND (reference sequence). The CDR3 region has the DNA TGTGCCAGTAGTAGGGGACAGGAAAGCTCCTACGAGCAGTACTTC. This translates into CASSRGQESSYEQYF. Supplemented by reference TRBV19 and TRBJ2-7, the full variable domain reads DGGITQSPKYLFRKEGQNVTLSCEQNLNHDAMYWYRQDPGQGLRLIYYSQIVNDFQKGDIAEGYSVSREKKESFPLTVTSAQKNPTAFYLCASSRGQESSYEQYFGPGTRLTVT.